This T cell receptor (beta chain) was sequenced for a study of a mutant IDH1 vaccine in newly diagnosed glioma. Study at large: Treated patients had a mean age of approximately 41 years and a sex split that was roughly 60% male and 37.5% female. Patients got radiotherapy, temozolomide, or both beforehand, and most got both.

Time point in this sample: baseline, week 1 (first vaccination visit). Treatment described: pre-vaccination baseline after standard-of-care therapy. Donors' newly diagnosed IDH1-mutant WHO grade 3 or 4 astrocytomas lacked nuclear ATRX. Only in-frame clones appear in the TCRdb table, and some are missing; sequencing was by immunoSEQ multiplex PCR. Of tens of thousands of clones in the sample, approximately 79% are singletons; the top ten hold approximately 8%. The ends were cut back, 9 bases at V and 5 bases at J, with 11 bases in the middle. Germline CDR1 is LNHDA and CDR2 is SQIVND (reference sequence). This CDR3 region has 12 residues.

This receptor was obtained from a man in his fifties with glioma. The chain carries TRBV19 and TRBJ1-3; D not resolved. The sequenced sample was PBMCs, obtained from a glioma patient treated with radiotherapy, temozolomide or both. CDR3 in DNA: TGTGCCAGCACATTCGACAGAAACACCATATATTTT. Residues: CASTFDRNTIYF.